This TCR beta chain was observed in a study of regulatory T cells in long-lasting Graves disease. Trimming cost V 5 bases and J 1 base, with 11 bases left between them. The CDR3 is 14 amino acids. The germline V gene has CDR1 SEHNR and CDR2 FQNEAQ (reference sequence). Stated time point: persistent/refractory GD, antithyroid drugs over 5 years with positive TRAb. PBMC-derived RNA was used for the TCR library. Relying on iRepertoire HTBI primers and Arm-PCR of CDR3 regions, the team built TCR beta libraries. Each CDR3 protein gets one entry after TCRdb re-called the multiplex PCR reads with MiXCR. Altogether 500,000 to 800,000 distinct CDR3 sequences are present, about 32% being singletons, with the ten largest covering around 42%.

Sequenced here: peripheral blood mononuclear cells (PBMCs), sampled when the disease was refractory, from a patient treated with antithyroid drugs. This rearrangement joins TRBV7-9 to TRBJ1-1, with D hard to call. The sequence derives from a female donor with Graves disease. CDR3 sequence: CASSPFEGNTEAFF. The DNA of the CDR3 is TGTGCCAGCAGCCCGTTTGAGGGGAACACTGAAGCTTTCTTT.